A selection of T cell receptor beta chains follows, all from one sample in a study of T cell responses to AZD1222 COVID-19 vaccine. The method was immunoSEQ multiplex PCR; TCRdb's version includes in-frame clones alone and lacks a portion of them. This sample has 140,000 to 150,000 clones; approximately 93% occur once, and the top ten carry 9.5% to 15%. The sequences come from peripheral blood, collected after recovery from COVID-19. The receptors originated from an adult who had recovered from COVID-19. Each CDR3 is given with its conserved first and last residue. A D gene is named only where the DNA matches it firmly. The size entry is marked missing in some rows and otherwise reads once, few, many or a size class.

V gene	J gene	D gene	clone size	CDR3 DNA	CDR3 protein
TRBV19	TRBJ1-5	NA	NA	TGTGCCAGTAGTAGCATCACGGGGTTTAGCAATCAGCCCCAGCATTTT	CASSSITGFSNQPQHF
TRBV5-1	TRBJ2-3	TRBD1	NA	TGCGCCAGCAGCGCTGACGGGACAGGGCTAACAGATACGCAGTATTTT	CASSADGTGLTDTQYF
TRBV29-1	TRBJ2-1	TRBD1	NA	TGCAGCGTTGAAAAGAGGACAGGGATAGGCTCCTACAATGAGCAGTTCTTC	CSVEKRTGIGSYNEQFF
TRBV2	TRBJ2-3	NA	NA	TGTGCCAGCGACAGGAGCACAGATACGCAGTATTTT	CASDRSTDTQYF
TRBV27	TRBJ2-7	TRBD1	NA	TGTGCCAGCAGTCCGCCGGGACAGGTTACCTACGAGCAGTACTTC	CASSPPGQVTYEQYF
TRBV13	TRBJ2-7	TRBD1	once	TGTGCCAGCAGCACAGGGGGCCACCCAACCTACGAGCAGTACTTC	CASSTGGHPTYEQYF
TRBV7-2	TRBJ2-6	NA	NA	TGTGCCAGCAGCTCCTCACCTGGGGCCAACGTCCTGACTTTC	CASSSSPGANVLTF
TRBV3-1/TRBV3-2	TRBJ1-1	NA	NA	TGTGCCAGCAGCAACAGGGAGGGCTCTGAAGCTTTCTTT	CASSNREGSEAFF
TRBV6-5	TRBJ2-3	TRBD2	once	TGTGCCAGCAGGAGGACTAGCGGTGGACGGGATACGCAGTATTTT	CASRRTSGGRDTQYF
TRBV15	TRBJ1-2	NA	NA	TGTGCCACCAGCAGAGATCTGGTGTTCCACTATGGCTACACCTTC	CATSRDLVFHYGYTF
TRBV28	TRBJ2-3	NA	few	TGTGCCAGCAGTTTTTTGGGTCCCGGGGATGATACGCAGTATTTT	CASSFLGPGDDTQYF
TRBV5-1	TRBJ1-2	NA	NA	TGCGCCAGCAGCCCGCCGGACGGGGCTAGGGGCTACACCTTC	CASSPPDGARGYTF
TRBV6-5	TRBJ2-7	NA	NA	TGTGCCAGAGTGACTTCATCCTACGAGCAGTACTTC	CARVTSSYEQYF
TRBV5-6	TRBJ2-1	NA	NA	TGTGCCAGCAGCAAAACCGTCCTCTATGAGCAGTTCTTC	CASSKTVLYEQFF
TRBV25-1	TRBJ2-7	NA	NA	TGTGCCAGCAGATCCATGGGGGAGCAGTACTTC	CASRSMGEQYF
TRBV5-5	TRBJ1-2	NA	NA	TGTGCCAGCAGCCCGACCTTCCGGGTCGGGGGATATGGCTACACCTTC	CASSPTFRVGGYGYTF
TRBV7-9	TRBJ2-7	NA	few	TGTGCCAGCAGCTTAGGGGGGTCAGGGGACGAGCAGTACTTC	CASSLGGSGDEQYF
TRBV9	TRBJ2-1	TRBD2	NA	TGTGCCAGCGGGACTAGCGGTACCAGCTCCTACAATGAGCAGTTCTTC	CASGTSGTSSYNEQFF
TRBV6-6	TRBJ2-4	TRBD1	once	TGTGCCAGCAGTTACCTCGGACAGGGGAAAAACATTCAGTACTTC	CASSYLGQGKNIQYF
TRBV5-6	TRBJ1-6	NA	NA	TGTGCCAGCAGTCCTGAAGGGCCGGGGAATAATTCACCCCTCCACTTT	CASSPEGPGNNSPLHF
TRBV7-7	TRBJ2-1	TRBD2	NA	TGTGCTAGCTCTGCCCTAGTCGGGACTAGCGGGTTCAATGAGCAGTTCTTC	CASSALVGTSGFNEQFF
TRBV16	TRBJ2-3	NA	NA	TGTGCCAGCAGCCAATCCCAGGGGAGCACAGATACGCAGTATTTT	CASSQSQGSTDTQYF
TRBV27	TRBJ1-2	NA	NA	TGTGCCAGCAGTTTCGGGGCCAACTATGGCTACACCTTC	CASSFGANYGYTF
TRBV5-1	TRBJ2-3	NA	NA	TGCGCCAGCGCCATTAACTGGCCAGATACGCAGTATTTT	CASAINWPDTQYF